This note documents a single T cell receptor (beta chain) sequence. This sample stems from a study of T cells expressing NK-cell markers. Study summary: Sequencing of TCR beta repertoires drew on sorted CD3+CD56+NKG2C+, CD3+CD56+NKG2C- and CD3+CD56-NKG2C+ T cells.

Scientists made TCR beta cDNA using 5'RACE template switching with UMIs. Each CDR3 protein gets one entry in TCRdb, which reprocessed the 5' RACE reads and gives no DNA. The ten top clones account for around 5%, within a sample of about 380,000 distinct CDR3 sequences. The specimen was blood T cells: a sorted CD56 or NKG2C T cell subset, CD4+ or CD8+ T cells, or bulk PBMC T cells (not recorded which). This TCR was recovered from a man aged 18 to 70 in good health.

CDR3 residues: CASSEGTARDTQYF. The chain is built from TRBV6-1 and TRBJ2-3; TCRdb selects TRBD1, and the lack of DNA leaves this call unchecked. Germline CDR1 is MNHNS and CDR2 is SASEGT. This CDR3 comprises 14 residues.